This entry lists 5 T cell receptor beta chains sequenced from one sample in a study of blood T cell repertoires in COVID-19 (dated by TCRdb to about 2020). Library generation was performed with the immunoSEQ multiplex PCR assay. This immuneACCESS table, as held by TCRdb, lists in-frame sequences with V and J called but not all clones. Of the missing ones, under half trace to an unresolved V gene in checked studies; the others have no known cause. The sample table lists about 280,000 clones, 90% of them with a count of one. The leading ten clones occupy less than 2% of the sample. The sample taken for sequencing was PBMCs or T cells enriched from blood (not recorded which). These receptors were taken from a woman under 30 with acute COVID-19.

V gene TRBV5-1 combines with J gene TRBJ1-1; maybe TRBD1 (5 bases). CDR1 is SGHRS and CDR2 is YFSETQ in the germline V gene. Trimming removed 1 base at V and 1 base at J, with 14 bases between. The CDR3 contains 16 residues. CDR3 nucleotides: TGCGCCAGCAGCTTGAGTAGGCGACAGCCGAACACTGAAGCTTTCTTT. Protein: CASSLSRRQPNTEAFF.

The CDR3 DNA reads TGTGCCAGCAGACCGGACAGGGGCGGCACAGATACGCAGTATTTT. This translates into CASRPDRGGTDTQYF. The chain joins TRBV6-5 to TRBJ2-3, with 9 nucleotides matching TRBD1. V lost 6 bases, J lost 1 base, and 5 bases stayed unmatched. Germline assignment: CDR1 MNHEY and CDR2 SVGAGI. The CDR3 runs 15 residues.

For the CDR3, the DNA is TGTGCCTGGAGAGCGGGAGGCTATAATTCACCCCTCCACTTT. Encoded protein: CAWRAGGYNSPLHF. The V and J genes are TRBV30 and TRBJ1-6; D is ambiguous. Germline-derived CDR1 and CDR2 are GTSNPN and SVGIG (reference sequence). CDR3 length equals 14 residues. The ends were cut back, 3 bases at V and 3 bases at J, with 9 bases in the middle.

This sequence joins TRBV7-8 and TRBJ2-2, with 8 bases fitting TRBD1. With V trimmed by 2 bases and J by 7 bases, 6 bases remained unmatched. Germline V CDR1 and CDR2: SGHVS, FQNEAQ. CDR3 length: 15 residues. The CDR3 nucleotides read TGTGCCAGCAGCTTACGGCAGGGGGCCGTCGGGGAGCTGTTTTTT. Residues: CASSLRQGAVGELFF.

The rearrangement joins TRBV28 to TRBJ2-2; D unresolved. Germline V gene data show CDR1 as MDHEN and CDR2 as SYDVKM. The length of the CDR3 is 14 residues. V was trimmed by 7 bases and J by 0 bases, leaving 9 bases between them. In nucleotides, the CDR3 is TGTGCCAGCACCCTAAATCCGAACACCGGGGAGCTGTTTTTT. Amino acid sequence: CASTLNPNTGELFF.